This T cell receptor beta chain was retrieved from a study of T cells after yellow fever vaccination. Whole-study results and caveats: Bulk-population clonotypes that are abundant could appear as contaminants in FACS-sorted repertoires. A faster peak, day 5 versus 15, was reached by the weaker secondary response. Primary-vaccination clones mostly resurfaced post-booster (about 96% CD4, roughly 90% CD8).

Template-switching 5'RACE yielded the TCR cDNA; a universal primer site and UMIs were added in the process. TCRdb reanalysed the 5' RACE reads using MiXCR and keeps one entry per CDR3 protein. The profile shows hundreds of thousands of distinct CDR3 sequences, roughly an eighth of them singletons. There are 13 residues in the CDR3. V gave up 3 bases and J gave up 5 bases, with 11 bases separating them. In its sample, this clonotype was seen many times. What it recognizes is unknown. The TCR comes from a young man who received the YFV17D yellow fever vaccine. The sample was PBMCs, taken on the day of the yellow fever booster vaccination. V and J are TRBV12-3 or TRBV12-4 and TRBJ2-7, with D possibly matching TRBD1 (6 bases). The CDR3 here is CASSFSTGNEQYF. The CDR3 DNA reads as TGTGCCAGCAGTTTCAGCACAGGGAACGAGCAGTACTTC.